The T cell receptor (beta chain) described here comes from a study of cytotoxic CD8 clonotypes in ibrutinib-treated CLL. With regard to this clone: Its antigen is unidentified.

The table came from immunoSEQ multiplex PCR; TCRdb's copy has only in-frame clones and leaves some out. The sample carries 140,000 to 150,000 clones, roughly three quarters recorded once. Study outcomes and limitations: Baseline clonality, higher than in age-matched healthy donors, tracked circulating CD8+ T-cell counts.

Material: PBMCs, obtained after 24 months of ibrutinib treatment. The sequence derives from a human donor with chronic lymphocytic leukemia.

CDR3 protein: CASSSLAGVGNEQFF. The CDR3 DNA reads TGCGCCAGCAGCTCCCTAGCGGGAGTGGGCAATGAGCAGTTCTTC. The rearrangement uses TRBV5-1 and TRBJ2-1; 10 nucleotides agree with TRBD2. V shed 3 bases and J 6 bases; nucleotides not matched to a gene: 6. The CDR3 runs 15 residues. CDR1 is SGHRS, CDR2 YFSETQ, per germline.